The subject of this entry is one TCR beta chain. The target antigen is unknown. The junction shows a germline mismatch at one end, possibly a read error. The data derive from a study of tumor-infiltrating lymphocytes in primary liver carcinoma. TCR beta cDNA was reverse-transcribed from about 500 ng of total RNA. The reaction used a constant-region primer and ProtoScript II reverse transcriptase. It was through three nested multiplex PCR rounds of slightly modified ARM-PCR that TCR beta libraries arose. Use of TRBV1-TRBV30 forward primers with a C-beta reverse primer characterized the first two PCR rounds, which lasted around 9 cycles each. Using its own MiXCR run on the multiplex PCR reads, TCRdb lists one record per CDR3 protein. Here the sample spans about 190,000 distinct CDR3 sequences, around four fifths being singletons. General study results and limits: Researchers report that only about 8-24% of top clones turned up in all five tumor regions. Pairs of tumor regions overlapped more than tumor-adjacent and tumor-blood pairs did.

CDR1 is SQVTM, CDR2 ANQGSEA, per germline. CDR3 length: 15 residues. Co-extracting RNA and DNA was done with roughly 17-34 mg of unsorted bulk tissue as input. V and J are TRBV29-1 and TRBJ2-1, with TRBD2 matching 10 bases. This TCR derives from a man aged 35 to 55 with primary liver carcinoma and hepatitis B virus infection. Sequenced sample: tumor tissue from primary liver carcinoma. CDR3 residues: CSLGFLAGVTAEQFF. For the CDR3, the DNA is TGCAGCCTTGGCTTTCTAGCGGGGGTGACCGCTGAGCAGTTTTTC.